Reported below is one T cell receptor (beta chain). The length of the CDR3 is 14 residues. V shed 6 bases, J shed 7 bases, and the junction held 6 bases outside the gene matches. In germline, CDR1 is SGHAT, CDR2 FQNNGV. This entry is derived from a study of blood T cell repertoires in COVID-19. Looking at the study overall: Nucleic acid was either cDNA or gDNA, and it came from T cells, B-cell-depleted T cells, or PBMCs.

TCRdb's copy holds only in-frame clones and misses some; the assay was immunoSEQ multiplex PCR. The table has approximately 250,000 clones, around 88% seen once. The sequencing input was PBMCs or T cells enriched from blood (not recorded which). The TCR comes from a woman aged 40 to 50 with acute COVID-19. The chain uses TRBV11-2 and TRBJ1-4, with TRBD1 matching over 9 bases. In DNA form, the CDR3 reads TGTGCCAGCAGGACAGGGGGAGGAGGTGAAAAACTGTTTTTT. This encodes CASRTGGGGEKLFF.